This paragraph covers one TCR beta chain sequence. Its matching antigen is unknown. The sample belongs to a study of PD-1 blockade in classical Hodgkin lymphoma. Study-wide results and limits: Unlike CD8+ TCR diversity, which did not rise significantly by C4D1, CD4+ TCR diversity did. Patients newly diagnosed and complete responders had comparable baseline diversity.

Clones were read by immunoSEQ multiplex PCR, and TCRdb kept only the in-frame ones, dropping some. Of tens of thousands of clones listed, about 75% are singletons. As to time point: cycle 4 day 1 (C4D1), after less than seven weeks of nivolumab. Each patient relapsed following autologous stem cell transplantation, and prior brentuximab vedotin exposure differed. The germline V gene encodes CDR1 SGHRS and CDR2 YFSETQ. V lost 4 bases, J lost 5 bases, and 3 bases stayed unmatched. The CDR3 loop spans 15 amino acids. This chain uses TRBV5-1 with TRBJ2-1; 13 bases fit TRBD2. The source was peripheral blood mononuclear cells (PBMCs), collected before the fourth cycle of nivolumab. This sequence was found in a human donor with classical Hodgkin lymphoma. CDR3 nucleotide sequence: TGCGCCAGCAGCCGAACTAGCGGGAGGGACAATGAGCAGTTCTTC. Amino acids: CASSRTSGRDNEQFF.